What follows is one T cell receptor beta chain and its context. Its antigen is undetermined. Measured with immunoSEQ multiplex PCR; TCRdb has only the in-frame clones, and not every one. The table has roughly 700,000 clones, around 72% seen once. The study drew its donors from healthy HIV-negative adults without recent acute infections or vaccinations. This entry is derived from a study of shared clonotypes between healthy human individuals. Study-level points and caveats: Compared with memory subsets, naive subsets generally had larger estimated richness.

Germline V CDR1 and CDR2: SEHNR, FQNEAQ (reference sequence). Between the trimmed V and J ends, which lost 5 bases and 1 base, there was a span of 17 bases. This CDR3 is built from 16 residues. Sequencing was done on a sample of memory CD4+ T cells sorted from blood. Indicated subset: CD45RA-negative fraction. This receptor was obtained from a woman in her twenties or thirties in good health. The gene calls are TRBV7-9 and TRBJ1-1; D ambiguous. CDR3 protein: CASSPAFTVRNTEAFF. In DNA, the CDR3 is TGTGCCAGCAGCCCCGCCTTCACGGTGCGGAACACTGAAGCTTTCTTT.